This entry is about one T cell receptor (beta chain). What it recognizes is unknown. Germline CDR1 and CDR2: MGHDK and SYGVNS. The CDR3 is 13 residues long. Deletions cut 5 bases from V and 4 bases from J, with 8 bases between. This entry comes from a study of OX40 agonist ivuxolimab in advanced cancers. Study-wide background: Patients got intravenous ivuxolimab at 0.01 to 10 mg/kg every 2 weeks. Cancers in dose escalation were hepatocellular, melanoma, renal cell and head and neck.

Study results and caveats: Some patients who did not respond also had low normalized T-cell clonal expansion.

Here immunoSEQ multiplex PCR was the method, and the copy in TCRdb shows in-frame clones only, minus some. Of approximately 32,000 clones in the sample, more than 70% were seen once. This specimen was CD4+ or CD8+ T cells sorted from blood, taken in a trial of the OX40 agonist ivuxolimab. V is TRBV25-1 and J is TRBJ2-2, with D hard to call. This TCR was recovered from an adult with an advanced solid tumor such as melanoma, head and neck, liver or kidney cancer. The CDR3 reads CASSIGSTGELFF. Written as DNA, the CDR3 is TGTGCCAGCAGTATTGGGTCCACCGGGGAGCTGTTTTTT.